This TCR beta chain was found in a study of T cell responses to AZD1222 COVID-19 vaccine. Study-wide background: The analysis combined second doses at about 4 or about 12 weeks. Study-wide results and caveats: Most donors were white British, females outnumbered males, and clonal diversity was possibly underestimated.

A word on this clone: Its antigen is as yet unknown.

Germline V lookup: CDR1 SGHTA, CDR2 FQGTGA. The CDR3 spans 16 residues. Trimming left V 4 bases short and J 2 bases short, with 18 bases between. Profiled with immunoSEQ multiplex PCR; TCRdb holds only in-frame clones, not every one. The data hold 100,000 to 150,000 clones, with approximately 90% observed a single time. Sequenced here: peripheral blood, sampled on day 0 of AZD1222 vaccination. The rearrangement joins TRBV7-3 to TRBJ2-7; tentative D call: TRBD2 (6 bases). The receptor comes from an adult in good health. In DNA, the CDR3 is TGTGCCAGCAGCTACCCGCCGGGAGCGAACACCTACGAGCAGTACTTC. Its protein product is CASSYPPGANTYEQYF.